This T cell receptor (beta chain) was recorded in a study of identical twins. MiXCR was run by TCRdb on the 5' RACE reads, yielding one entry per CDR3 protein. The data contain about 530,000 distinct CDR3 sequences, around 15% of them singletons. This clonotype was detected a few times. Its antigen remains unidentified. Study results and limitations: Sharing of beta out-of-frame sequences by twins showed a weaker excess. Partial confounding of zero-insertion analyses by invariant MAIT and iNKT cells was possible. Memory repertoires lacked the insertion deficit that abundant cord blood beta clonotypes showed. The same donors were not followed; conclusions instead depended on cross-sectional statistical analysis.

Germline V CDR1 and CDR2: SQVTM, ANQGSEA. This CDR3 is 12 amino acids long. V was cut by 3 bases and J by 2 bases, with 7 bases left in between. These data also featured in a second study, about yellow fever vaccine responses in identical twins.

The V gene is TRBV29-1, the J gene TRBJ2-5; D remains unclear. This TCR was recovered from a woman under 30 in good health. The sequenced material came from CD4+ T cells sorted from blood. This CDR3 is CSVDGGQETQYF. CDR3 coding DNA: TGCAGCGTTGATGGCGGTCAAGAGACCCAGTACTTC. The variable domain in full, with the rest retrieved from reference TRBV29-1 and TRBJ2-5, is SAVISQKPSRDICQRGTSLTIQCQVDSQVTMMFWYRQQPGQSLTLIATANQGSEATYESGFVIDKFPISRPNLTFSTLTVSNMSPEDSSIYLCSVDGGQETQYFGPGTRLLVL.